Reported below is one TCR beta chain. Its antigen is undetermined. This CDR3 spans 12 amino acids. Germline V gene lookup returns CDR1 SGHNT and CDR2 YENEEA. V was clipped by 4 bases and J by 7 bases, with 7 bases between them. Reverse transcription of all isolated RNA meant that expressed TCRB transcripts were sequenced. Profiled with immunoSEQ multiplex PCR; TCRdb holds only in-frame clones, not every one. The data show more than 300,000 clones, more than 13% seen once. This sample was included in a study of beta chain features in type 1 diabetes. Study-wide findings and caveats: Insertion counts at VDJ junctions were lower in type 1 diabetes patients, who also showed more deletions there. These data did not resolve whether HLA type affects TCRB rearrangement.

The chain couples TRBV11-3 to TRBJ2-2; D is uncertain. This TCR came from a woman aged 18-29 years in good health. The sequencing sample was made of naive CD4+ T cells from blood. CDR3 DNA: TGTGCCAGCAGCTCCTTAGTCGGGGAGCTGTTTTTT. Encoded protein: CASSSLVGELFF.